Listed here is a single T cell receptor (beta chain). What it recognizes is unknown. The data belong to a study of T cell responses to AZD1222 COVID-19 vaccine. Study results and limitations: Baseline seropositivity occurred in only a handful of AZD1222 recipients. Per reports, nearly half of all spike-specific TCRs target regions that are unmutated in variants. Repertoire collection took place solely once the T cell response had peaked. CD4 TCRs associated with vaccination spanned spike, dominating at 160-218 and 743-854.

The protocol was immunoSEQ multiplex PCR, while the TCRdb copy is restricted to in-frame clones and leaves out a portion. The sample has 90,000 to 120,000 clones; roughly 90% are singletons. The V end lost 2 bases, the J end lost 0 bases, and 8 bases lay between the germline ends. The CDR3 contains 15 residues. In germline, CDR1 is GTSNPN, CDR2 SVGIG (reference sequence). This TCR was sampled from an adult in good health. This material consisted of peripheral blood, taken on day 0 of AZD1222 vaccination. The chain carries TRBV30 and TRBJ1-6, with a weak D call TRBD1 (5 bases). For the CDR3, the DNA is TGTGCCTGGAGTTCAGGGAGCTCCTATAATTCACCCCTCCACTTT. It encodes CAWSSGSSYNSPLHF.